The 16 T cell receptor beta chains given below trace back to one sample, sequenced in a study of CD8 T cells in ankylosing spondylitis (dated by TCRdb to about 2017). The library was prepared using 5' RACE. Instrument used: Illumina HiSeq 2500. The public reads were reprocessed in TCRdb via fastp at Q25 and MiXCR, keeping in-frame beta chains. Rows merge per CDR3 protein into single entries with the most common DNA and genes. Across this sample there are some 130,000 distinct CDR3 sequences, with 5.5% to 7.5% seen only once. The top ten clonotypes cover around an eighth of the sample. The sample consisted of blood, either unsorted or a sorted T cell fraction (not recorded which). These receptors originate from a female donor with ankylosing spondylitis or in good health (not recorded which).

There are many counts of this clonotype. The V call is TRBV29-1, the J call TRBJ1-1; a weak D match, TRBD1 (5 bases). This CDR3 has 10 amino acids. Per germline, CDR1 SQVTM and CDR2 ANQGSEA. The CDR3: CRGGVTEAFF. The CDR3 nucleotides read TGCAGGGGGGGGGTTACTGAAGCTTTCTTT.

The chain recombines TRBV7-8 with TRBJ2-3, with 9 bases that match TRBD2. V lost 5 bases to trimming and J lost 6 bases; unmatched junction nucleotides: 12. CDR1 and CDR2 (germline): SGHVS, FQNEAQ. The CDR3 is made up of 16 amino acids. CDR3 protein: CASSLRRGGARDTQYF. DNA for the CDR3: TGTGCCAGCAGCCTACGCCGCGGGGGGGCCAGGGATACGCAGTATTTT.

This clonotype was detected many times. An end of the junction does not agree with germline; a read error may underlie this. The V call is TRBV9, the J call TRBJ2-7, with a tentative D call TRBD2 (7 bases). The CDR3 is made up of 12 amino acids. Per germline, CDR1 SGDLS and CDR2 YYNGEE. DNA for the CDR3: TGCAAAAAAAAGGGGGGGAATAACGAGCAGTACTTC. Protein product: CKKKGGNNEQYF.

This clonotype was seen many times. The CDR3 reads CASRVAGDTQYF. The CDR3 DNA reads TGTGCCAGCAGGGTCGCCGGGGATACGCAGTATTTT. The rearrangement links TRBV12-3 or TRBV12-4 to TRBJ2-3; no clear D gene. The CDR3 runs 12 residues. Trimming took 6 bases from V and 6 from J, leaving 10 bases between them.

This clonotype was seen repeatedly, ten times or more. Here the CDR3 DNA reads TGTGCCAGCAGTGAAGGTAGGGGACCCAATCAGCCCCAGCATTTT. Encoded protein: CASSEGRGPNQPQHF. The chain carries TRBV6-1 and TRBJ1-5; tentative D call: TRBD1 (5 bases). The CDR3 extends over 15 amino acids. V gave up 1 base and J gave up 3 bases, with 10 bases separating them. CDR1 and CDR2 (germline): MNHNS, SASEGT.

This clonotype was observed at least ten times. V and J are TRBV10-2 and TRBJ1-2, with D maybe TRBD1 (5 bases). Trimming took 3 bases from V and 6 from J, leaving 8 bases between them. The germline gives CDR1 WSHSY, CDR2 SAAADI. CDR3 length: 12 residues. This CDR3 reads CASSELGDGYTF. The CDR3 DNA sequence: TGCGCCAGCAGTGAATTAGGGGATGGCTACACCTTC.

The table lists this clonotype with many counts. This chain links TRBV12-3 or TRBV12-4 with TRBJ1-1, with a weak D call TRBD1 (6 bases). The CDR3 runs 16 residues. Trimming removed 5 bases from V and 0 bases from J, with 16 bases in between. The CDR3 DNA reads as TGTGCCAGCAGTCCGCTGACAGGACTCATGAACACTGAAGCTTTCTTT. Amino acid sequence: CASSPLTGLMNTEAFF.

This clonotype was seen repeatedly, ten times or more. The chain uses TRBV11-1 and TRBJ2-2; 8 positions match TRBD1. The CDR3 has 20 residues. With V trimmed by 2 bases and J by 1 base, 15 bases remained unmatched. The germline CDR1 and CDR2 sequences are SGHAT and FQDESV (reference sequence). The CDR3 loop is CASSLRTGQVSHQNTGELFF. The CDR3 DNA is TGTGCCAGCAGCTTAAGGACGGGACAGGTCTCCCATCAGAACACCGGGGAGCTGTTTTTT.

This clonotype was detected many times. This chain uses TRBV10-3 with TRBJ2-1; no clear D. CDR1 and CDR2 (germline): ENHRY, SYGVKD. V was shortened by 2 bases and J by 2 bases, with 10 bases between the two germline ends. The CDR3 has 15 amino acids. The CDR3 sequence is CAISESAGPYNEQFF. For the CDR3, the DNA is TGTGCCATCAGTGAGAGCGCCGGTCCCTACAATGAGCAGTTCTTC.

In this sample, this clonotype turned up many times. V and J are TRBV5-1 and TRBJ1-2; 7 bases map to TRBD1. V shed 4 bases and J 4 bases; nucleotides not matched to a gene: 10. Germline V lookup: CDR1 SGHRS, CDR2 YFSETQ. The CDR3 consists of 15 residues. The CDR3 is CASSPGQAAGYGYTF. As DNA, the CDR3 is TGCGCCAGCAGCCCCGGACAGGCCGCTGGCTATGGCTACACCTTC.

This clonotype was observed many times. The rearrangement joins TRBV6-5 to TRBJ1-3; maybe TRBD1 (5 bases). Deletions cut 6 bases from V and 2 bases from J, with 14 bases between. CDR3 length: 15 residues. CDR1 is MNHEY, CDR2 SVGAGI, per germline. The CDR3 region has the DNA TGTGCCAGCAGCTCCTCGGGGGGGGCTGGAAACACCATATATTTT. Translating it yields CASSSSGGAGNTIYF.

Concerning this clonotype itself: The junction and the germline gene differ at one end; a read error may be behind it. CDR3 sequence reads: CASSPVLGPTNEQFF. In DNA, the CDR3 is TGTGCTAGCAGCCCCGTTCTGGGGCCAACCAATGAGCAGTTCTTC. The chain is built from TRBV7-7 and TRBJ2-1; tentative D call: TRBD1 (5 bases). This CDR3 has 15 amino acids. Germline-derived CDR1 and CDR2 are SSHAT and FNYEAQ (reference sequence).

This clonotype was seen at least ten times. This rearrangement joins TRBV6-5 to TRBJ2-5; 12 bases match TRBD2. Per germline, CDR1 MNHEY and CDR2 SVGAGI. The CDR3 is 16 amino acids. V was pared by 3 bases and J by 7 bases, with 9 bases of the junction left unmatched. The CDR3 nucleotides read TGTGCCAGCAGTTATCGGACTAGCGGGGACCGCGGGACCCAGTACTTC. This codes for CASSYRTSGDRGTQYF.

This clonotype was detected many times. J is TRBJ2-1 and V is TRBV27; 13 nucleotides agree with TRBD2. Trimming cost V 2 bases and J 0 bases; bases outside gene matches: 19. CDR1 and CDR2 (germline): MNHEY, SMNVEV (reference sequence). There are 23 residues in the CDR3. The CDR3 DNA sequence: TGTGCCAGCAGTTTAACCCTGAATATGGGACTAGCGGGGACTCCTAGCTCCTACAATGAGCAGTTCTTC. Its protein product is CASSLTLNMGLAGTPSSYNEQFF.

The table lists this clonotype with a few counts. The chain is built from TRBV7-9 and TRBJ1-2; D is undetermined. This CDR3 contains 14 residues. Germline V gives CDR1 SEHNR, CDR2 FQNEAQ (reference sequence). V lost 2 bases and J lost 4, with 11 bases in between. CDR3 DNA sequence: TGTGCCAGCAGCTTAACCGGGAGTCTCTATGGCTACACCTTC. It encodes CASSLTGSLYGYTF.

This clonotype was picked up a small number of times. The rearrangement joins TRBV5-1 to TRBJ1-5; D ambiguous. Germline CDR1 reads SGHRS; CDR2 reads YFSETQ. The CDR3 contains 13 residues. The V gene lost 3 bases and the J gene lost 0 bases, with 4 bases spanning the gap. CDR3 region: CASSYNSNQPQHF. CDR3 in DNA: TGCGCCAGCAGCTATAATAGCAATCAGCCCCAGCATTTT.